This T cell receptor beta chain was sequenced during a study of cytomegalovirus exposure and HLA in healthy donors. For the study at large: Early on, a data release was issued that held 80 million to 90 million unique TCRs from HLA-typed donors.

Primers for the PCR totalled 60 Vbeta and 13 Jbeta. Sequencing used immunoSEQ multiplex PCR; TCRdb keeps in-frame clones, though not all of them. Of fewer than 150,000 clones in the sample, 80% were seen once. There are 17 residues in the CDR3. Trimming cost V 0 bases and J 2 bases; bases outside gene matches: 7. The V gene's germline CDR1 is SGHVS and CDR2 FQNEAQ. Sample: PBMCs. This TCR was recovered from a man aged 40-55 years in good health and CMV-seropositive. The rearrangement uses TRBV7-8 and TRBJ2-3, with TRBD2 identical over 8 bases. The CDR3 sequence: CASSLALLAGTTDTQYF. The DNA of the CDR3 is TGTGCCAGCAGCTTAGCGTTATTAGCGGGGACCACAGATACGCAGTATTTT.